The sequence of this T cell receptor beta chain was determined in a study of PD-1 blockade in mismatch repair-deficient tumors. Study overall: Patients had some twelve mismatch repair-deficient cancer types, all previously treated and progressing.

Sequencing used immunoSEQ multiplex PCR; TCRdb keeps in-frame clones, though not all of them. The sample lists tens of thousands of clones; roughly 84% were seen once. This CDR3 has 11 residues. V shed 6 bases and J shed 9 bases, with 9 bases lying between them. Germline CDR1 is MDHEN and CDR2 is SYDVKM. This clone was counted a single time. The antigen remains unidentified. Study findings and constraints: Tumor-resident clones, often undetectable pretreatment in blood, expanded then contracted after pembrolizumab.

This TCR was recovered from an adult with mismatch repair-deficient cancer. The chain is built from TRBV28 and TRBJ2-1, with D perhaps matching TRBD1 (5 bases). Sample: PBMCs, taken before pembrolizumab treatment. The CDR3 spells CASRQEREQFF. In nucleotides, the CDR3 is TGTGCCAGCAGACAGGAACGTGAGCAGTTCTTC.